A selection of T cell receptor beta chains follows, all from one sample in a study of blood T cells in healthy people across ages. TCRdb reprocessed the 5' RACE reads with MiXCR, giving one entry per CDR3 protein. The profile shows approximately 1.5 million distinct CDR3 sequences, roughly 43% of them singletons. The sequencing sample was made of blood. The receptors were gathered from a woman younger than 30 in good health. CDR3s include the opening cysteine and the closing phenylalanine or tryptophan. A D gene is named only where the DNA matches it firmly. Size values are once, few and many counts, or a class for expanded clones, and some rows have none.

TRBV29-1	TRBJ1-1	TRBD1	NA	CSATGETTEAFF	TGCAGCGCTACAGGGGAGACAACTGAAGCTTTCTTT
TRBV20-1	TRBJ2-5	NA	NA	CSVGTNNEQYF	TGCAGTGTGGGCACCAACAATGAGCAGTACTTC
TRBV12-3/TRBV12-4	TRBJ1-4	TRBD1	many	CASSLRQGGEKLFF	TGTGCCAGCAGCCTACGACAGGGCGGGGAAAAACTGTTTTTT
TRBV7-9	TRBJ2-7	TRBD1	NA	CASSLFSTGAYEQYF	TGTGCCAGCAGCTTATTTTCTACAGGGGCCTACGAGCAGTACTTC
TRBV6-2/TRBV6-3	TRBJ2-7	TRBD1	few	CASSTPGQGFSYEQYF	TGTGCCAGCAGTACACCGGGACAGGGTTTCTCCTACGAGCAGTACTTC
TRBV12-3/TRBV12-4	TRBJ2-3	TRBD1	NA	CASRTSHRGDTQYF	TGTGCCAGCAGAACTTCCCACAGGGGAGATACGCAGTATTTT
TRBV12-3/TRBV12-4	TRBJ2-1	TRBD2	few	CASSLSIGRAVNEQFF	TGTGCCAGCAGTTTATCGATCGGGAGGGCCGTTAATGAGCAGTTCTTC
TRBV29-1	TRBJ2-1	NA	many	CSVGGSQSYNEQFF	TGCAGCGTTGGGGGTAGTCAGTCCTACAATGAGCAGTTCTTC
TRBV20-1	TRBJ1-2	NA	NA	CSARDGISGVYGYTF	TGCAGTGCTAGAGATGGGATCTCGGGGGTCTATGGCTACACCTTC
TRBV5-1	TRBJ2-5	NA	NA	CASSLAEWGSQETQYF	TGCGCCAGCAGCTTGGCCGAGTGGGGTAGCCAAGAGACCCAGTACTTC
TRBV4-3	TRBJ2-5	TRBD1	NA	CASSRKGTGQETQYF	TGCGCCAGCAGCCGAAAAGGGACAGGGCAAGAGACCCAGTACTTC
TRBV7-9	TRBJ2-1	NA	few	CASSSRQGTNNEQFF	TGTGCCAGCAGCTCCCGGCAAGGCACCAACAATGAGCAGTTCTTC
TRBV11-2	TRBJ1-2	NA	few	CASSSAKGQTKVEGYTF	TGTGCCAGCAGCTCCGCCAAAGGACAGACCAAGGTGGAGGGCTACACCTTC
TRBV28	TRBJ2-6	NA	NA	CASSPPAGANVLTF	TGTGCCAGCAGCCCCCCTGCTGGGGCCAACGTCCTGACTTTC
TRBV25-1	TRBJ1-6	NA	NA	CASGLAGFNSPLHF	TGTGCCAGCGGCCTTGCAGGATTTAATTCACCCCTCCACTTT
TRBV29-1	TRBJ2-2	NA	NA	CSVDSGELFF	TGCAGCGTTGACTCGGGGGAGCTGTTTTTT
TRBV10-3	TRBJ1-5	TRBD1	once	CAISESTGVVQPQHF	TGTGCCATCAGTGAGTCGACAGGGGTGGTCCAGCCCCAGCATTTT
TRBV7-9	TRBJ2-3	TRBD2	NA	CASSLDGGATDTQYF	TGTGCCAGCAGCTTAGACGGGGGGGCGACAGATACGCAGTATTTT
TRBV6-5	TRBJ2-4	TRBD2	NA	CASSYTGTSGPENIQYF	TGTGCCAGCAGTTACACCGGGACTAGCGGCCCGGAAAACATTCAGTACTTC
TRBV12-3/TRBV12-4	TRBJ2-7	NA	NA	CASSFFPDRSYEQYF	TGTGCCAGCAGTTTCTTCCCTGACCGCTCCTACGAGCAGTACTTC
TRBV5-1	TRBJ1-1	NA	NA	CASSLEWGSTEAFF	TGCGCCAGCAGCTTGGAATGGGGATCCACTGAAGCTTTCTTT
TRBV6-2/TRBV6-3	TRBJ2-1	NA	NA	CASSKDLGQFF	TGTGCCAGCAGTAAAGACCTCGGGCAGTTCTTC
TRBV7-2	TRBJ2-7	NA	few	CASSSSGTIYEQYF	TGTGCCAGCAGCTCGTCCGGGACAATCTACGAGCAGTACTTC
TRBV5-1	TRBJ1-2	TRBD1	NA	CASSFTGTGADYGYTF	TGCGCCAGCAGCTTTACCGGGACAGGGGCTGACTATGGCTACACCTTC
TRBV11-2	TRBJ1-1	NA	NA	CASSPVTEGTEAFF	TGTGCCAGCAGCCCGGTCACGGAGGGCACTGAAGCTTTCTTT
TRBV3-1	TRBJ1-1	NA	NA	CASRPGGLSTEAFF	TGTGCCAGCAGGCCTGGGGGGCTGAGCACTGAAGCTTTCTTT
TRBV5-1	TRBJ1-1	NA	few	CASSFPGTRGSTEAFF	TGCGCCAGCAGCTTCCCCGGGACCCGAGGGAGCACTGAAGCTTTCTTT
TRBV6-6	TRBJ2-7	NA	few	CASSWSQDSYEQYF	TGTGCCAGCAGTTGGTCGCAGGACTCCTACGAGCAGTACTTC
TRBV5-1	TRBJ1-1	TRBD1	NA	CASSSQGAHTEAFF	TGCGCCAGCAGCTCCCAGGGGGCGCACACTGAAGCTTTCTTT
TRBV14	TRBJ2-7	NA	NA	CASSQLGMGEQYF	TGTGCCAGCAGCCAATTAGGGATGGGCGAGCAGTACTTC
TRBV29-1	TRBJ1-5	NA	NA	CSVGGLGGNQPQHF	TGCAGCGTTGGAGGGTTGGGTGGCAATCAGCCCCAGCATTTT
TRBV2	TRBJ2-1	TRBD2	few	CASSERLAGGFDEQFF	TGTGCCAGCAGTGAACGTCTAGCGGGAGGATTCGATGAGCAGTTCTTC
TRBV29-1	TRBJ2-3	NA	NA	CSGRGSSTDTQYF	TGCAGCGGGAGAGGATCAAGCACAGATACGCAGTATTTT
TRBV5-1	TRBJ1-2	TRBD1	NA	CASSQEGTAAYGYTF	TGCGCCAGCAGCCAAGAAGGGACAGCCGCCTATGGCTACACCTTC
TRBV12-3/TRBV12-4	TRBJ1-6	TRBD1	NA	CASSLTGLDSPLHF	TGTGCCAGCAGTTTGACAGGGTTGGATTCACCCCTCCACTTT
TRBV7-2	TRBJ2-1	NA	many	CASSLSQGYNEQFF	TGTGCCAGCAGTTTATCGCAGGGGTACAATGAGCAGTTCTTC
TRBV20-1	TRBJ2-3	TRBD2	NA	CSANQPLGLATFTDTQYF	TGCAGTGCTAACCAGCCCCTCGGACTAGCGACTTTCACAGATACGCAGTATTTT
TRBV6-1	TRBJ1-6	NA	NA	CASSELVGARNSPLHF	TGTGCCAGCAGTGAACTGGTTGGGGCGCGTAATTCACCCCTCCACTTT
TRBV7-9	TRBJ2-7	TRBD1	few	CASSFRQGLVKQYF	TGTGCCAGCAGCTTCAGACAGGGGCTAGTAAAGCAGTACTTC
TRBV5-1	TRBJ2-1	NA	NA	CASSSKTEGNEQFF	TGCGCCAGCAGCTCGAAAACGGAGGGCAATGAGCAGTTCTTC
TRBV4-3	TRBJ2-1	NA	NA	CASSQDLGGHIYNEQFF	TGCGCCAGCAGCCAAGATCTCGGGGGGCATATATACAATGAGCAGTTCTTC
TRBV20-1	TRBJ2-5	NA	few	CSARLQLETQYF	TGCAGTGCTAGATTACAGCTGGAGACCCAGTACTTC
TRBV4-3	TRBJ1-6	TRBD1	few	CASSQDRGLVPNSPLHF	TGCGCCAGCAGCCAAGATAGGGGGCTAGTCCCTAATTCACCCCTCCACTTT
TRBV3-1	TRBJ2-1	NA	NA	CASSQGARQFF	TGTGCCAGCAGCCAGGGAGCTCGCCAGTTCTTC
TRBV2	TRBJ2-3	TRBD2	NA	CACQGGSTQYF	TGTGCCTGCCAGGGAGGGAGTACGCAGTATTTT
TRBV27	TRBJ2-1	NA	NA	CASSFGGLEQFF	TGTGCCAGCAGTTTTGGGGGGCTTGAGCAGTTCTTC
TRBV9	TRBJ1-4	NA	NA	CASSANSATNEKLFF	TGTGCCAGCAGTGCTAACAGTGCAACTAATGAAAAACTGTTTTTT
TRBV10-2	TRBJ2-1	TRBD2	NA	CASSESGSGRGEQFF	TGCGCCAGCAGTGAGTCCGGGAGCGGGAGAGGCGAGCAGTTCTTC
TRBV5-4	TRBJ1-6	NA	few	CASSFLLRGHNSPLHF	TGTGCCAGCAGCTTCCTGTTGAGGGGTCATAATTCACCCCTCCACTTT